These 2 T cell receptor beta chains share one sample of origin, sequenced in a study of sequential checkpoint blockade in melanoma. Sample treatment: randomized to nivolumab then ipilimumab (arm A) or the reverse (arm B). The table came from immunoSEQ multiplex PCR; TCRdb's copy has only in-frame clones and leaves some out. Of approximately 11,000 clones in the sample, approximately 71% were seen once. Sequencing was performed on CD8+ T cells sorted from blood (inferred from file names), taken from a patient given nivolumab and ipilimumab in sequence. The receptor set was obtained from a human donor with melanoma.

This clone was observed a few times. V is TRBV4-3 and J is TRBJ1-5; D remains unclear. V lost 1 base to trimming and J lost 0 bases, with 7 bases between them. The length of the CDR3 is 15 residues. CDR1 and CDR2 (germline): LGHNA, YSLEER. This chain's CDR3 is CASSQGVDSNQPQHF. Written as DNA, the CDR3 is TGCGCCAGCAGCCAAGGCGTTGATAGCAATCAGCCCCAGCATTTT.

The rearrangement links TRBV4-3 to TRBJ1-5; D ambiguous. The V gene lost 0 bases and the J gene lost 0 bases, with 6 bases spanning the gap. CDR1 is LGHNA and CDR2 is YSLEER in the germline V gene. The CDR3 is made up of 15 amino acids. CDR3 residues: CASSQESLSNQPQHF. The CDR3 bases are TGCGCCAGCAGCCAAGAATCCCTTAGCAATCAGCCCCAGCATTTT.